The clone carrying this T cell receptor (beta chain) showed up just once. The CDR3 regions of TCR beta were amplified from RNA transcripts. Using the HTBI primer set, a first-round RT-PCR was run on the TCR CDR3. Via MiXCR, TCRdb re-called the multiplex PCR reads, giving one row per CDR3 protein. Among about 96,000 distinct CDR3 sequences, 51% were seen once, and the ten largest hold around 29%. This sample is drawn from a study of T cells in Graves' hyperthyroidism and ophthalmopathy. V shed 1 base and J shed 5 bases, with 11 bases lying between them. Germline-derived CDR1 and CDR2 are SGHTA and FQGNSA. CDR3 length: 14 residues.

The sequenced sample consisted of blood. The V gene is TRBV7-2, the J gene TRBJ2-5; no clear D. This receptor was identified in a woman aged 40 to 55 with Graves' hyperthyroidism. This CDR3 is CASSLDFGRETQYF. CDR3 nucleotide sequence: TGTGCCAGCAGCTTAGACTTCGGGCGGGAGACCCAGTACTTC.